This T cell receptor (beta chain) originates from a study of cytomegalovirus exposure and HLA in healthy donors. In the study overall: The study's early data release held about 85 million unique TCRs from HLA-typed donors.

With respect to this clone: What it binds is not known.

Study-level points and caveats: Usually a TCR sequence was rare, but some public TCRs were found in many donors. Per a later analysis, HLA-associated TCR beta chains showed more clonal expansion than other, equally common TCR beta chains.

PCR used 60 Vbeta primers and 13 Jbeta primers. Profiling relied on immunoSEQ multiplex PCR, and the TCRdb table lists in-frame clones only, not all of them. The data show about 180,000 clones, around 82% seen once. This clonotype originated in a woman aged 25 to 39 in good health and CMV-seropositive. Input material: PBMCs.

CDR3 in amino acids: CATSRDPLARQSSSGANVLTF. The CDR3, as DNA: TGTGCCACCAGCAGAGATCCCTTGGCGCGACAGAGTAGCTCTGGGGCCAACGTCCTGACTTTC. The chain recombines TRBV15 with TRBJ2-6; perhaps TRBD1 as D (5 bases). Trimming pared 0 bases from V and 0 bases from J, leaving 21 bases between. This CDR3 has 21 residues. CDR1 and CDR2 (germline): LNHNV, YYDKDF (reference sequence).